Listed here is a single T cell receptor beta chain. Original processing notes: The assay estimated nucleated cells by amplifying reference gene primers. Some clones are missing from TCRdb's copy, which holds only in-frame ones; the method was immunoSEQ multiplex PCR. V, J and clone size are those of that table, while D and trimming were read from the DNA. The data show under 300,000 clones, 83% seen once. This sample stems from a study of blood T cell repertoires in COVID-19. Germline values: CDR1 MGHRA, CDR2 YSYEKL. V lost 1 base to trimming and J lost 1 base, with 13 bases between them. The CDR3 runs to 16 residues.

This TCR derives from a woman between 45 and 65 years old who had recovered from COVID-19. The chain joins TRBV4-1 to TRBJ1-1, with D uncertain. Sequenced material: peripheral blood. The CDR3 sequence: CASSQVEVGWNTEAFF. The CDR3 nucleotides read TGCGCCAGCAGCCAAGTAGAGGTGGGTTGGAACACTGAAGCTTTCTTT.